This T cell receptor beta chain is from a study of spatial heterogeneity in lung cancer. For the study at large: Alpha-chain sequences were consistently detected in smaller numbers than beta-chain sequences. Study-level findings and limits: At tumor resection, ubiquitous expanded TCRs were detected in blood more often than later.

From the 5' RACE reads, TCRdb called clonotypes with MiXCR, one entry per CDR3 protein. Of more than 40,000 distinct CDR3 sequences listed, approximately 22% were seen once; the top ten hold under 8.5%. This clonotype was detected many times. What it binds is not known. Time point defined: blood at routine non-recurrence follow-up after resection. Whole RNA from tumor, nontumor lung or frozen PBMC was sequenced unsorted. The length of the CDR3 is 15 residues. V lost 7 bases and J 4 bases, leaving 19 bases between the germline ends. The germline gives CDR1 MGHDK, CDR2 SYGVNS. This chain links TRBV25-1 with TRBJ1-2; a weak D match, TRBD1 (6 bases). The sequenced sample was PBMCs, obtained at follow-up. This clonotype was sampled from a female donor with early-stage non-small cell lung cancer. The CDR3 DNA reads TGTGCCAGCATAGGGGACACGAGGGGCGCCTATGGCTACACCTTC. Encoded protein: CASIGDTRGAYGYTF.